This T cell receptor beta chain was retrieved from a study of cytomegalovirus exposure and HLA in healthy donors. It was with 60 Vbeta and 13 Jbeta primers that the PCR ran. TCRdb's copy holds only in-frame clones and misses some; the assay was immunoSEQ multiplex PCR. This sample's clone table lists some 75,000 clones. In regard to this clone: Its antigen is not identified.

Study observations and caveats: The authors considered a cluster of highly shared sequence variants likely to be a sequencing artifact. Highest at DRB1 and lowest at HLA-C, TCR association rates differed among HLA loci in a later analysis. In a later analysis, V- and J-gene trimming of beta chains associated with a DCLRE1C missense variant, replicated independently. In a later analysis, parvovirus B19, influenza, CMV and Epstein-Barr virus appeared linked to several top co-occurrence clusters.

V lost 5 bases and J lost 5, with 15 bases in between. This CDR3 has 14 residues. Germline V gene sequence: CDR1 LNHDA, CDR2 SQIVND (reference sequence). This clonotype was obtained from a boy between 10 and 17 years old in good health and CMV-seronegative. Sequenced material: PBMCs. The V and J genes are TRBV19 and TRBJ2-5, with D possibly TRBD2 on 7 matching bases. CDR3 sequence (DNA): TGTGCCAGTAGTTTTAACAGGGAGGGGGAGACCCAGTACTTC. It specifies CASSFNREGETQYF. The variable domain in full, with the rest retrieved from reference TRBV19 and TRBJ2-5, is DGGITQSPKYLFRKEGQNVTLSCEQNLNHDAMYWYRQDPGQGLRLIYYSQIVNDFQKGDIAEGYSVSREKKESFPLTVTSAQKNPTAFYLCASSFNREGETQYFGPGTRLLVL.